This T cell receptor beta chain comes out of a study of blood T cells in healthy people across ages. Donors were systemically healthy Caucasian individuals from Russia aged 6 to 90 years. This clonotype was seen a few times. CDR1 is MNHNY and CDR2 is SVGAGI in the germline V gene (reference sequence). The CDR3 totals 15 residues. V trimming: 7 bases; J trimming: 7 bases; junction bases outside the gene matches: 9. It was with a sample-barcoded 5' primer and a J-beta primer mix that a second PCR of roughly 7 to 12 cycles was run. Each cDNA molecule, via a template-switch adaptor with 12 random nucleotides, was tagged. Per-sample output comprised a minimum of 2.5 million paired-end reads containing CDR3. TCRdb itself ran the 5' RACE reads through MiXCR, one entry per CDR3 protein. The sample lists about 510,000 distinct CDR3 sequences, about 27% occurring once. The sample also formed part of further work on T cells of mothers and their children. That report notes: RNA extracted was entirely used for cDNA synthesis, around 1.6 ug per 15 ul.

Sequenced: blood. The TCR comes from a boy between 2 and 10 years old in good health. This chain uses TRBV6-6 with TRBJ2-2; TRBD1 matches 10 bases. The CDR3 protein is CASTERQGAIGELFF. The CDR3 region has the DNA TGTGCCAGCACCGAGAGACAGGGGGCAATCGGGGAGCTGTTTTTT.